These 29 T cell receptor beta chains were all obtained from the same sample, sequenced in a study of HIV-infected children after antiretroviral therapy interruption. The TCR library was built from RNA with a 3' RACE protocol and unique molecular identifiers. TCRdb reprocessed the 3' RACE reads via MiXCR and lists one record per CDR3 protein. The sample holds 6,000 to 8,000 distinct CDR3 sequences, approximately 15% seen once. The treatment here: PENTA 11 planned treatment interruption arm or continuous ART arm. The input for sequencing was CD45RO+ CD8+ T cells from PBMCs, pooled from several time points, taken from a donor given antiretroviral therapy, either interrupted or continuous. Subset defined: memory CD8+ CD45RO+ CD45RA- T cells. Source of these receptors: a pool of human donors with HIV.

This clonotype has ten or more counts. V usage is TRBV7-4 and J usage is TRBJ2-7; D unclear. V was shortened by 2 bases and J by 0 bases, with 11 bases between the two germline ends. Germline-derived CDR1 and CDR2 are SGHVT and SQSDAQ. This CDR3 has 15 residues. The CDR3 loop reads CASSLFGPSSYEQYF. The CDR3 DNA reads as TGTGCCAGCAGCTTATTCGGCCCTAGCTCCTACGAGCAGTACTTC.

This rearrangement joins TRBV4-3 to TRBJ2-5; 8 bases fit TRBD2. CDR1 and CDR2 from the germline V gene are LGHNA and YSLEER. V was clipped by 3 bases and J by 1 base; unmatched bases: 13. The CDR3 has 18 residues. The CDR3 nucleotides are TGCGCCAGCAGCCACGAATCGGGAGGGGTCGATTTCCAAGAGACCCAGTACTTC. Its translation: CASSHESGGVDFQETQYF.

In its sample, this clonotype was seen many times. The genes are TRBV6-5 and TRBJ2-4, with D perhaps TRBD1 (5 bases). CDR3 length equals 15 residues. Trimming removed 5 bases from V and 8 bases from J, with 19 bases in between. The germline V gene has CDR1 MNHEY and CDR2 SVGAGI. CDR3 sequence: CASSTPTNQGDIQYF. The CDR3 DNA reads as TGTGCCAGCAGTACCCCGACCAACCAAGGGGACATTCAGTACTTC.

The V and J genes are TRBV4-3 and TRBJ1-6; a possible D gene is TRBD1 (5 bases). The ends were cut back, 1 base at V and 8 bases at J, with 24 bases in the middle. Germline assignment: CDR1 LGHNA and CDR2 YSLEER. The CDR3 spans 19 residues. The CDR3 here is CASSQVLGVQGRGDSPLHF. CDR3 coding DNA: TGCGCCAGCAGCCAAGTCCTGGGTGTTCAGGGTCGTGGGGATTCACCCCTCCACTTT.

The chain couples TRBV7-2 to TRBJ2-4; D is possibly TRBD1 or TRBD2 (6 bases each). V dropped 8 bases and J dropped 7 bases, with 24 bases sitting between them. Germline CDR1 and CDR2: SGHTA and FQGNSA. The CDR3 loop spans 16 amino acids. CDR3 protein: CASSPYGGEVGNIQYF. CDR3 sequence (DNA): TGTGCCAGCTCACCGTACGGGGGCGAAGTGGGGAACATTCAGTACTTC.

Many counts were recorded for this clonotype. The chain combines TRBV19 with TRBJ2-3; D ambiguous. Trimming removed 5 bases at V and 0 bases at J, with 12 bases between. The CDR3 runs to 15 residues. Germline CDR1 and CDR2: LNHDA and SQIVND (reference sequence). CDR3 bases: TGTGCCAGTAGTCCGGATAGAACTAGCACAGATACGCAGTATTTT. Translating it yields CASSPDRTSTDTQYF.

In this sample, this clonotype turned up many times. This rearrangement joins TRBV7-9 to TRBJ2-2, with D uncertain. The CDR3 consists of 12 residues. The V gene's germline CDR1 is SEHNR and CDR2 FQNEAQ (reference sequence). Between the trimmed V and J ends, which lost 3 bases and 7 bases, there was a span of 6 bases. In nucleotides, the CDR3 is TGTGCCAGCAGCTTTTACAGCGGGGAGCTGTTTTTT. This translates into CASSFYSGELFF.

By sample fraction, this clonotype is medium-sized. The rearrangement links TRBV29-1 to TRBJ2-1, with 10 bases fitting TRBD2. Per germline, CDR1 SQVTM and CDR2 ANQGSEA. The CDR3 runs 17 residues. The V gene end was trimmed by 7 bases and the J gene end by 0 bases; junction bases not matched to a gene: 12. The CDR3 loop is CSGLAGAKKSSYNEQFF. CDR3 in DNA: TGCAGCGGGCTAGCGGGAGCAAAAAAAAGCTCCTACAATGAGCAGTTCTTC.

By its share, this clonotype is medium-sized (0.01 to 0.1%). The chain has TRBV5-1 and TRBJ2-3; no reliable D call. The CDR3 length is 14 residues. Germline V gene lookup returns CDR1 SGHRS and CDR2 YFSETQ. The germline V and J ends were trimmed by 2 bases and 6 bases, with 13 bases remaining between them. CDR3 sequence: CASSLERDGDTQYF. The CDR3, as DNA: TGCGCCAGCAGCTTAGAAAGGGATGGCGATACGCAGTATTTT.

This clonotype was observed a single time. CDR3 region: CASSQEGSVTYNEQFF. The DNA for the CDR3 is TGTGCCAGCAGCCAAGAGGGGAGCGTTACCTACAATGAGCAGTTCTTC. The chain recombines TRBV4-2 with TRBJ2-1, with TRBD2 as a possible D gene (5 bases). V was shortened by 0 bases and J by 2 bases, with 11 bases between the two germline ends. Germline CDR1 LGHNA, CDR2 YNFKEQ. This CDR3 spans 16 amino acids.

At least ten counts were recorded for this clonotype. V gene TRBV20-1 combines with J gene TRBJ1-2, with 7 nucleotides matching TRBD1. After removal of 0 bases from V and 1 base from J, the junction contained 14 bases not matched to a gene. CDR1 DFQATT and CDR2 SNEGSKA come from the germline V gene (reference sequence). The CDR3 runs to 18 residues. CDR3 sequence: CSARDYRGLRAINYGYTF. The CDR3 coding sequence is TGCAGTGCTAGAGATTACAGGGGACTGCGGGCGATTAACTATGGCTACACCTTC.

The J gene is TRBJ2-3, the V gene TRBV12-3 or TRBV12-4, with TRBD1 as a possible D gene (6 bases). Trimming left V 1 base short and J 3 bases short, with 11 bases between. This CDR3 is 15 amino acids long. CDR3 residues: CASSLEQGPTDTQYF. In DNA form, the CDR3 reads TGTGCCAGCAGTTTAGAGCAGGGGCCTACAGATACGCAGTATTTT.

The chain links TRBV6-2 or TRBV6-3 to TRBJ2-3; D is possibly TRBD1 (6 bases). The germline V gene encodes CDR1 MNHEY and CDR2 SVGEGT. The CDR3 is 14 residues long. V lost 2 bases, J lost 3 bases, and 9 bases lay in between. CDR3 protein: CASSYLTGTDTQYF. CDR3 DNA sequence: TGTGCCAGCAGTTACCTCACAGGGACAGATACGCAGTATTTT.

This clonotype was seen at least ten times. The chain links TRBV20-1 to TRBJ1-5; D gene ambiguous. Trimming left V 1 base short and J 6 bases short, with 19 bases between. In germline, CDR1 is DFQATT, CDR2 SNEGSKA (reference sequence). This CDR3 contains 16 residues. Written as DNA, the CDR3 is TGCAGTGCTAGAGCCTCTATCGGGGAGGGCGGTCAGCCCCAGCATTTT. It is translated as CSARASIGEGGQPQHF.

The J gene is TRBJ2-1, the V gene TRBV15; D unresolved. Trimming took off 3 bases at V and 4 bases at J, with 7 bases between the two ends. Germline V gene data show CDR1 as LNHNV and CDR2 as YYDKDF (reference sequence). CDR3 length: 13 residues. This CDR3 reads CATSSPLYNEQFF. The CDR3 nucleotides read TGTGCCACCAGCAGCCCCCTGTACAATGAGCAGTTCTTC.

This clonotype occurred many times. The chain combines TRBV20-1 with TRBJ2-4, with a weak D call TRBD1 (5 bases). The CDR3 consists of 12 residues. V was trimmed by 6 bases and J by 8 bases, leaving 14 bases between them. CDR1 DFQATT and CDR2 SNEGSKA come from the germline V gene (reference sequence). CDR3 region: CSALDRLDIQYF. The DNA of the CDR3 is TGCAGTGCCCTCGACAGATTGGACATTCAGTACTTC.

This clonotype was picked up many times. The chain uses TRBV28 and TRBJ2-7; 11 positions match TRBD2. J gave up 3 bases and V 6 bases, and 7 bases lay outside the gene matches. This CDR3 comprises 15 residues. Germline loops: CDR1 MDHEN, CDR2 SYDVKM. CDR3 in amino acids: CASSLVAGGFYEQYF. The DNA for the CDR3 is TGTGCCAGCAGCCTCGTAGCGGGAGGGTTCTACGAGCAGTACTTC.

By share, this clonotype counts as medium-sized (0.01 to 0.1%). This sequence joins TRBV10-2 and TRBJ1-1; no clear D gene. The CDR3 is made up of 13 amino acids. Trimming removed 4 bases at V and 1 base at J, with 7 bases between. Germline CDR1 reads WSHSY; CDR2 reads SAAADI. The CDR3 bases are TGCGCCAGCAGTGGGGCGGCGAACACTGAAGCTTTCTTT. Encoded protein: CASSGAANTEAFF.

This clonotype came up many times. The chain employs TRBV6-6 and TRBJ2-1; D possibly corresponds to TRBD2 (6 bases). Germline V gives CDR1 MNHNY, CDR2 SVGAGI (reference sequence). The CDR3 is 15 amino acids. V was pared by 2 bases and J by 1 base, with 9 bases between. CDR3 bases: TGTGCCAGCAGTTACCCGGGGGTGTCCTACAATGAGCAGTTCTTC. It translates to CASSYPGVSYNEQFF.

V gene TRBV24-1 combines with J gene TRBJ2-2; possibly TRBD1 for D (6 bases). The V gene's germline CDR1 is KGHDR and CDR2 SFDVKD. The CDR3 extends over 15 amino acids. The V and J ends lost 4 bases and 1 base respectively, with 9 bases between them. The CDR3 DNA is TGTGCCACCAGTGAGGTGGACAGGAACACCGGGGAGCTGTTTTTT. Translation gives CATSEVDRNTGELFF.

This clonotype was recorded at least ten times. This chain uses TRBV6-7 with TRBJ2-1; D is ambiguous. TRBV6-7 is placed among ORFs of uncertain function. The V end was cut by 4 bases, the J end by 5 bases, with 18 bases between. CDR3 size: 16 residues. CDR3 sequence: CASSFWKILENNEQFF. The CDR3, as DNA: TGTGCCAGCAGTTTCTGGAAGATATTAGAAAACAATGAGCAGTTCTTC.

This clonotype was counted many times. The chain uses TRBV27 and TRBJ2-7; 9 bases fit TRBD2. The germline V gene has CDR1 MNHEY and CDR2 SMNVEV (reference sequence). The CDR3 consists of 14 residues. V shed 5 bases, J shed 3 bases, and the junction held 5 bases outside the gene matches. In DNA, the CDR3 is TGTGCCAGCAGTATAGCGGGAGTCTTCTACGAGCAGTACTTC. This sequence encodes CASSIAGVFYEQYF.

This clonotype is medium-sized within its sample. The J gene is TRBJ2-5, the V gene TRBV6-2 or TRBV6-3; 11 bases align to TRBD2. V lost 4 bases to trimming and J lost 3 bases; unmatched junction nucleotides: 16. CDR3 size: 19 residues. Germline V gives CDR1 MNHEY, CDR2 SVGEGT. CDR3 in amino acids: CASSSLILAGGPLEETQYF. The DNA of the CDR3 is TGTGCCAGCAGTTCTCTCATCTTAGCGGGAGGGCCTCTAGAAGAGACCCAGTACTTC.

This clonotype showed up just once. This chain connects TRBV7-3 to TRBJ2-5; 8 bases map to TRBD1. CDR3 length equals 15 residues. Germline V CDR1 and CDR2: SGHTA, FQGTGA. After removal of 4 bases from V and 4 bases from J, the junction contained 8 bases not matched to a gene. The CDR3 DNA is TGTGCCAGCAGCTCAACCTCCGGGACAGGAGAGACCCAGTACTTC. Translation gives CASSSTSGTGETQYF.

In its sample, this clonotype ranks as medium-sized. The chain combines TRBV30 with TRBJ1-2; 7 nucleotides match TRBD1. The CDR3 contains 15 residues. Germline lookup yields CDR1 GTSNPN and CDR2 SVGIG (reference sequence). The J segment lost 4 bases and the V segment lost 2 bases, leaving 10 bases of the junction unmatched. The CDR3 DNA reads as TGTGCCTGGAGTTCCCGGGACAGACCTCTCTATGGCTACACCTTC. Residues: CAWSSRDRPLYGYTF.

This clonotype ranks as medium-sized. The CDR3 loop reads CASSVSTSGNNEQFF. The CDR3 region has the DNA TGTGCCAGCAGCGTAAGTACTAGCGGAAACAATGAGCAGTTCTTC. V is TRBV9 and J is TRBJ2-1; TRBD2 matches at 8 bases. CDR3 length: 15 amino acids. Germline CDR1 reads SGDLS; CDR2 reads YYNGEE. Trimming took 1 base from V and 5 from J; bases not matched to a gene: 5.

This clonotype has at least ten counts. The chain has TRBV7-9 and TRBJ2-7; maybe TRBD2 (5 bases). The germline gives CDR1 SEHNR, CDR2 FQNEAQ (reference sequence). The CDR3 spans 17 residues. V was cut by 1 base and J by 3 bases, with 19 bases left in between. The CDR3 is CASSLGRGLLVFYEQYF. DNA of the CDR3: TGTGCCAGCAGCTTAGGACGAGGGCTTCTGGTTTTCTACGAGCAGTACTTC.

In this sample, this clonotype turned up a few times. The CDR3 region has the DNA TGTGCCAGCAGCAGGACTAGCGGGGGGGGCACCTACGAGCAGTACTTC. It translates to CASSRTSGGGTYEQYF. The genes are TRBV11-2 and TRBJ2-7; TRBD2 matches 15 bases. This CDR3 spans 16 amino acids. In germline, CDR1 is SGHAT, CDR2 FQNNGV. Unmatched junction bases numbered 4, after V lost 5 bases and J lost 2 bases.

This clonotype was observed many times. The J gene is TRBJ2-7, the V gene TRBV7-9, with TRBD1 identical over 7 bases. The germline CDR1 and CDR2 sequences are SEHNR and FQNEAQ (reference sequence). The CDR3 is 14 residues long. The junction had 5 bases not matched to a gene; V was cut back by 1 base and J by 5 bases. CDR3 DNA sequence: TGTGCCAGCAGCTTAGGGACAGGATCCAACGAGCAGTACTTC. It yields the protein CASSLGTGSNEQYF. The variable domain in full, with the rest retrieved from reference TRBV7-9 and TRBJ2-7, is DTGVSQNPRHKITKRGQNVTFRCDPISEHNRLYWYRQTLGQGPEFLTYFQNEAQLEKSRLLSDRFSAERPKGSFSTLEIQRTEQGDSAMYLCASSLGTGSNEQYFGPGTRLTVT.